This record covers a single T cell receptor beta chain. It lacks a known antigen. Base qualities are missing; no much larger clone stands one base away. This CDR3 is also generated by other DNA sequences in the sample. Trimming costs V 2 bases and J 4 bases, and their ends lie 12 bases apart. CDR1 and CDR2, per the germline V gene, are MNHNS and SASEGT. The CDR3 covers 14 residues, taking in both the cysteine and the phenylalanine. The DNA shown is the 42-base CDR3, in frame from base 1. This specimen comes from a study of shared clonotypes between healthy human individuals (dated by TCRdb to the early 2020s). Study-wide context: The cohort comprised a couple of women and three men aged 18 to 49 years. Per donor, three plates each were used for CD4 naive and CD4 memory, two for CD8 naive, and one for CD8 memory. To estimate repertoire size and how much clonotype sharing occurs between individuals, the study deeply sequenced the blood TCR repertoires of about 5 healthy adults. Different laboratories and diverse techniques were used to prepare libraries and sequence TCR repertoires, to increase sequencing depth and limit assay-specific biases. Each donor's leukapheresis produced roughly between roughly 0.85 and 10 billion PBMCs.

Broader findings and caveats from the paper: Naive subsets generally had larger estimated clonotype richness than memory subsets did. Sampling was restricted to blood, and TCR repertoires in tissues likely differ from the TCR repertoires found in blood. The small number of donors limited the genetic and exposure-history diversity represented. Pairwise subsampling indicated that sequencing depth was expected to affect the degree of clonotype sharing among donors. Approximately 4.8% of naive CD4, 3.5% of naive CD8, 2.3% of memory CD4, and approximately 0.4% of memory CD8 clonotypes were shared across a few donors. Clonotypes shared by all four sorted-subset donors showed higher generation probabilities than non-shared clonotypes. Incomplete sequencing was indicated by rarefaction of sorted-subset datasets, despite the large sequencing depth.

Healthy HIV-negative adults with no recently reported acute infections or vaccinations were included as donors. Every donor was a Caucasian adult residing in Nashville, Tennessee, USA. CD4+ T cells were enriched by magnetic negative selection; naive cells were then positively selected on CD45RA, and the negative fraction formed the memory subset. Blood was obtained by leukapheresis, after which PBMCs were separated by Ficoll-Histopaque density gradient centrifugation and cryopreserved in liquid nitrogen vapor phase. Analytical flow cytometry was used to check the purity and quantity of each magnetically sorted T cell population. Each sorted fraction had its genomic DNA isolated and then quantified by UV absorbance on a Nanodrop 2000c. TCR CDR3 regions were amplified from genomic DNA by multiplex PCR using the deep immunoSEQ assay. For each cell subset, the extracted genomic DNA was distributed evenly across all wells of several immunoSEQ 96-well plates, and each plate served as one replicate. For sorted subsets, roughly 0.2 ug genomic DNA, equal to 30,000 or so T cell genomes, was loaded into each replicate PCR. Purified libraries were quantified with a Qubit 3.0 fluorometer, sized on a Bioanalyzer 2100, and re-quantified with the KAPA Library Quantification kit. Every immunoSEQ 96-well plate was sequenced on a dedicated single-read 150-cycle Illumina NextSeq 550 flow cell. On the authors' methods: Because the immunoSEQ output held only junctional sequences and lacked quality scores, the filtering could not match the filtering applied to full-length reads. To assign V/J genes and CDR3, sequences were annotated using PyIR, a Python wrapper for IgBLAST v1.9, with IMGT germline references. Reads were filtered out if the reads had weak V/J assignments (E-value above 1e-6), no CDR3, stop codons, out-of-frame junctions, or ambiguous translated residues. V3J clonotypes were defined by identical inferred V gene, J gene, and CDR3 amino acid sequence. Percentage overlap between repertoires was computed as shared unique clonotypes divided by the size of the smaller repertoire. RTK rarefaction, the Chao1 estimator, and Recon v2.1 estimates of unobserved clonotypes were used to assess repertoire richness. OLGA was used to compute generation probabilities for all TCRbeta clonotypes that the gDNA method yielded from a handful of donors. Sourced from immuneACCESS, this table was stored by TCRdb with only in-frame sequences that have V and J called. A share of the clones is absent; for the studies checked, an unresolved V gene accounts for under half, and the remainder has no known explanation. V, J and clone size derive from that table, while D and trimming were established from the DNA sequence. For this sample there are fewer than 1.4 million clones; about 84% appear just once. Together, the top ten hold 0.5% to 0.65% of the sample.

This clonotype originated in a man between 18 and 29 years old in good health. Some clones in this sample may be carry-over from other donors' samples. The sequence is built from TRBV6-1 and TRBJ2-7, with the D gene not confidently named. Source material: memory CD4+ T cells from PBMCs. The cell subset or site label for this specimen denotes: CD45RA-negative fraction. The base sequence is TGTGCCAGCAGTGAATTAGCAGGAGATTACGAGCAGTACTTC. Its translation is CASSELAGDYEQYF.